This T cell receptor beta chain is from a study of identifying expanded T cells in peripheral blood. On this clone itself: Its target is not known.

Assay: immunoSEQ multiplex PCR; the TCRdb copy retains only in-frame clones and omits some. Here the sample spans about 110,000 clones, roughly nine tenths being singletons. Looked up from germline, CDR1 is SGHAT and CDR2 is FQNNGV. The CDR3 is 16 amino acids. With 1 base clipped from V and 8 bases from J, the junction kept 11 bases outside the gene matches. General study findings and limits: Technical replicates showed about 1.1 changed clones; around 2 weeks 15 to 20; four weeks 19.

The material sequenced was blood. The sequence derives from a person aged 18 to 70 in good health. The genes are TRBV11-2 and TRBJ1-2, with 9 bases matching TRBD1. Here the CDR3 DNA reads TGTGCCAGCAGCTTAGGGGCCGACAGGGGGGCGCAGGGCTACACCTTC. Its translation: CASSLGADRGAQGYTF.